The 27 T cell receptor beta chains presented below share a single source sample, sequenced in a study of shared clonotypes between healthy human individuals. Method: immunoSEQ multiplex PCR; TCRdb's copy keeps in-frame clones and lacks some. The table lists 550,000 to 650,000 clones, about 96% of them singletons. In the naive CD8 group, cells lacked CD45RO and were positively selected for CCR7, so terminally differentiated effector memory CD45RA+ cells were left out. The material sequenced was naive CD8+ T cells sorted from blood. These receptors all stem from a woman between 25 and 40 years old in good health.

This clone showed up just once. In nucleotides, the CDR3 is TGTGCCAGCAGCTTGGCGGGGTATGGCTACACCTTC. Protein product: CASSLAGYGYTF. The chain employs TRBV5-4 and TRBJ1-2; D not resolved. CDR3 length equals 12 residues. CDR1 is SGHNT and CDR2 is YYREEE in the germline V gene (reference sequence). Trimming took 0 bases from V and 5 from J, leaving 5 bases between them.

V and J are TRBV5-6 and TRBJ1-6; TRBD1 matches 7 bases. V lost 0 bases, J lost 11 bases, and 2 bases stayed unmatched. Germline V gives CDR1 SGHDT, CDR2 YYEEEE. This CDR3 comprises 13 residues. This CDR3 is CASSLGQGTPLHF. For the CDR3, the DNA is TGTGCCAGCAGCTTGGGACAGGGAACACCCCTCCACTTT.

The V call is TRBV19, the J call TRBJ2-3; 10 bases line up with TRBD2. V was pared by 1 base and J by 7 bases, with 8 bases of the junction left unmatched. Germline values: CDR1 LNHDA, CDR2 SQIVND (reference sequence). The CDR3 loop spans 16 amino acids. As DNA, the CDR3 is TGTGCCAGTAGTATAGCTTCTAGCGGGAGTTCGTATACGCAGTATTTT. Translation gives CASSIASSGSSYTQYF.

The rearrangement uses TRBV7-6 and TRBJ2-7, with TRBD1 matching 8 bases. The CDR3 runs to 14 residues. Trimming at V came to 2 bases and at J to 4 bases, leaving 4 bases not matched to a gene. CDR1 and CDR2 (germline): SGHVS, FNYEAQ. The CDR3 coding sequence is TGTGCCAGCAGCTTATTTGGACAGGGTTACGAGCAGTACTTC. Encoded protein: CASSLFGQGYEQYF.

The chain carries TRBV7-8 and TRBJ2-7; 7 bases align to TRBD2. This CDR3 contains 15 residues. V was clipped by 2 bases and J by 0 bases; unmatched bases: 4. Germline V lookup: CDR1 SGHVS, CDR2 FQNEAQ. CDR3 sequence: CASSLISGISYEQYF. The CDR3 DNA is TGTGCCAGCAGCTTAATAAGCGGGATCTCCTACGAGCAGTACTTC. The full variable domain, with the rest looked up from reference TRBV7-8 and TRBJ2-7, is GAGVSQSPRYKVAKRGQDVALRCDPISGHVSLFWYQQALGQGPEFLTYFQNEAQLDKSGLPSDRFFAERPEGSVSTLKIQRTQQEDSAVYLCASSLISGISYEQYFGPGTRLTVT.

With regard to this clone: Other nucleotide sequences in the sample specify the same CDR3. This chain uses TRBV27 with TRBJ2-2; D not certain. This CDR3 comprises 14 residues. V lost 3 bases and J 2 bases, leaving 7 bases between the germline ends. Germline V gene lookup returns CDR1 MNHEY and CDR2 SMNVEV (reference sequence). The CDR3 DNA follows: TGTGCCAGCAGTTTGTTAGGCAACACCGGGGAGCTGTTTTTT. This gives the protein CASSLLGNTGELFF.

Points on this clone: Other DNA sequences in the sample encode the same CDR3. J is TRBJ2-7 and V is TRBV2; D call uncertain. Germline V gene sequence: CDR1 SNHLY, CDR2 FYNNEI. There are 11 residues in the CDR3. V lost 2 bases and J lost 4, with 3 bases in between. The CDR3 reads CASSETYEQYF. CDR3 bases: TGTGCCAGCAGTGAAACGTACGAGCAGTACTTC.

This clone was seen once. The rearrangement uses TRBV9 and TRBJ2-1, with D perhaps matching TRBD2 (5 bases). Germline CDR1 SGDLS, CDR2 YYNGEE. This CDR3 has 16 amino acids. V was trimmed by 7 bases and J by 7 bases, leaving 24 bases between them. The CDR3 here is CASGPYRAVGRNEQFF. CDR3 DNA sequence: TGTGCCAGCGGGCCTTATAGAGCGGTCGGACGGAATGAGCAGTTCTTC.

The chain has TRBV5-4 and TRBJ1-2, with D perhaps TRBD1 (5 bases). The V gene's germline CDR1 is SGHNT and CDR2 YYREEE (reference sequence). CDR3 length: 18 amino acids. Trimming left V 0 bases short and J 2 bases short, with 20 bases between. CDR3 nucleotides: TGTGCCAGCAGCTTGGGGGGCAGCGCACCGACGTCAAACTATGGCTACACCTTC. It specifies CASSLGGSAPTSNYGYTF.

This rearrangement joins TRBV27 to TRBJ2-7; D uncertain. V gave up 0 bases and J gave up 0 bases, with 12 bases separating them. Germline-derived CDR1 and CDR2 are MNHEY and SMNVEV (reference sequence). The CDR3 covers 16 residues. In DNA, the CDR3 is TGTGCCAGCAGTTTATCCGCAGGAGAGTACTCCTACGAGCAGTACTTC. Its protein is CASSLSAGEYSYEQYF.

The count of this clone is one. The V call is TRBV27, the J call TRBJ2-2; 9 nucleotides align to TRBD1. This CDR3 is 17 amino acids long. Trimming took 1 base from V and 3 from J; bases not matched to a gene: 6. CDR1 and CDR2 from the germline V gene are MNHEY and SMNVEV (reference sequence). The CDR3 sequence is CASSLLTGGDYTGELFF. CDR3 DNA sequence: TGTGCCAGCAGTTTATTAACAGGGGGCGACTACACCGGGGAGCTGTTTTTT.

The V and J genes are TRBV28 and TRBJ2-5; 10 bases are shared with TRBD1. Germline V gene data show CDR1 as MDHEN and CDR2 as SYDVKM. The CDR3 is 18 residues long. Trimming cost V 2 bases and J 2 bases; bases outside gene matches: 11. The CDR3 region is CASSLRTPGQGFQETQYF. The CDR3 nucleotides are TGTGCCAGCAGTTTACGGACCCCGGGACAGGGGTTTCAAGAGACCCAGTACTTC.

V is TRBV11-2 and J is TRBJ2-3; a possible D gene is TRBD2 (7 bases). V dropped 1 base and J dropped 0 bases, with 17 bases sitting between them. This CDR3 spans 18 amino acids. Per the germline V gene, CDR1 is SGHAT and CDR2 is FQNNGV. The CDR3 region has the DNA TGTGCCAGCAGCTTAGGGTTTGGGGGGGCGTCAAGCACAGATACGCAGTATTTT. Encoded protein: CASSLGFGGASSTDTQYF. Supplemented by reference TRBV11-2 and TRBJ2-3, the full variable domain reads EAGVAQSPRYKIIEKRQSVAFWCNPISGHATLYWYQQILGQGPKLLIQFQNNGVVDDSQLPKDRFSAERLKGVDSTLKIQPAKLEDSAVYLCASSLGFGGASSTDTQYFGPGTRLTVL.

The count of this clone is one. V is TRBV6-5 and J is TRBJ1-6; the D gene is possibly TRBD1 (6 bases). The germline gives CDR1 MNHEY, CDR2 SVGAGI. The ends were cut back, 2 bases at V and 7 bases at J, with 12 bases in the middle. This CDR3 contains 15 residues. In DNA form, the CDR3 reads TGTGCCAGCAGTTACGGCACAGGGATGAATTCACCCCTCCACTTT. It translates to CASSYGTGMNSPLHF.

The rearrangement uses TRBV28 and TRBJ2-3; weak D call: TRBD2 (5 bases). Germline V gene lookup returns CDR1 MDHEN and CDR2 SYDVKM. V lost 1 base and J lost 2, with 13 bases in between. The CDR3 length is 16 residues. The CDR3 spells CASSLLESGITDTQYF. The CDR3, as DNA: TGTGCCAGCAGTTTATTAGAGTCCGGGATCACAGATACGCAGTATTTT.

As for this clone: In the same sample, other DNA sequences code for this CDR3. The J gene is TRBJ2-1, the V gene TRBV27; D unresolved. Germline V gene lookup returns CDR1 MNHEY and CDR2 SMNVEV (reference sequence). The CDR3 totals 11 residues. V lost 5 bases to trimming and J lost 3 bases, with 2 bases between them. The CDR3 bases are TGTGCCAGCAGTCGCTACAATGAGCAGTTCTTC. Protein sequence: CASSRYNEQFF.

This clone was seen a single time. The V and J genes are TRBV4-1 and TRBJ2-5; unclear D gene. CDR1 is MGHRA, CDR2 YSYEKL, per germline. V was trimmed by 0 bases and J by 11 bases, leaving 10 bases between them. The CDR3 is 12 residues long. The CDR3 loop is CASSQDSREQYF. CDR3 DNA: TGCGCCAGCAGCCAAGATAGCAGAGAGCAGTACTTC.

This chain connects TRBV4-1 to TRBJ1-1; D call uncertain. CDR1 MGHRA and CDR2 YSYEKL come from the germline V gene. V gave up 2 bases and J gave up 1 base, with 5 bases separating them. The CDR3 totals 13 residues. The CDR3 coding sequence is TGCGCCAGCAGCCAAACTGAGAACACTGAAGCTTTCTTT. It specifies CASSQTENTEAFF.

The genes are TRBV5-6 and TRBJ2-1, with D maybe TRBD2 (5 bases). Per the germline V gene, CDR1 is SGHDT and CDR2 is YYEEEE. The CDR3 runs to 16 residues. Trimming removed 2 bases at V and 5 bases at J, with 17 bases between. CDR3 DNA sequence: TGTGCCAGCAGCTTTGGTTTGAGGGCAGCAGACAATGAGCAGTTCTTC. It translates to CASSFGLRAADNEQFF.

This clone was seen just once. This chain links TRBV7-2 with TRBJ1-4; 8 bases map to TRBD1. The J segment lost 8 bases and the V segment lost 5 bases, leaving 7 bases of the junction unmatched. Per germline, CDR1 SGHTA and CDR2 FQGNSA. This CDR3 contains 14 residues. The CDR3 DNA follows: TGTGCCAGCAGCAGCCAGGGGGCCTACGAAAAACTGTTTTTT. Translation gives CASSSQGAYEKLFF.

This chain links TRBV9 with TRBJ2-1; D gene ambiguous. The V and J ends lost 5 bases and 6 bases respectively, with 12 bases between them. The V gene's germline CDR1 is SGDLS and CDR2 YYNGEE. The CDR3 is 13 amino acids. The CDR3 spells CASRDAVVNEQFF. The CDR3 DNA sequence: TGTGCCAGCAGAGATGCGGTTGTCAATGAGCAGTTCTTC.

The chain links TRBV15 to TRBJ2-1; D remains ambiguous. Germline V lookup: CDR1 LNHNV, CDR2 YYDKDF (reference sequence). This CDR3 spans 13 amino acids. V lost 8 bases and J lost 2, with 10 bases in between. Here the CDR3 DNA reads TGTGCCACCGTTCTAGAACCCTACAATGAGCAGTTCTTC. As protein: CATVLEPYNEQFF.

This clone came up once. V gene TRBV7-6 combines with J gene TRBJ2-5; TRBD2 matches 13 bases. The germline CDR1 and CDR2 sequences are SGHVS and FNYEAQ. CDR3 length: 16 amino acids. V trimming: 4 bases; J trimming: 2 bases; junction bases outside the gene matches: 4. The CDR3 DNA sequence: TGTGCCAGCAGCTCGGGACTAGCGGGGCAACAAGAGACCCAGTACTTC. Translation gives CASSSGLAGQQETQYF.

The V and J genes are TRBV5-4 and TRBJ1-1; no definite D call. This CDR3 has 16 residues. Per germline, CDR1 SGHNT and CDR2 YYREEE (reference sequence). V lost 2 bases to trimming and J lost 3 bases, with 17 bases between them. CDR3 loop: CASSFFKLGKDTEAFF. The CDR3 DNA sequence: TGTGCCAGCAGCTTCTTTAAGCTGGGGAAGGACACTGAAGCTTTCTTT.

This clone has a single count. The same CDR3 is also encoded by other DNA sequences in this sample. The rearrangement uses TRBV9 and TRBJ1-1, with D possibly matching TRBD1 (6 bases). With 0 bases removed from V and 7 bases from J, the gap between germline ends came to 7 bases. CDR3 length: 12 amino acids. The germline gives CDR1 SGDLS, CDR2 YYNGEE. CDR3 region: CASSVGGGEAFF. The CDR3 nucleotides read TGTGCCAGCAGCGTAGGAGGGGGTGAAGCTTTCTTT.

In this sample, this clone turned up once. This rearrangement joins TRBV28 to TRBJ2-2; 7 bases are shared with TRBD2. This CDR3 spans 17 amino acids. Unmatched junction bases numbered 11, after V lost 3 bases and J lost 4 bases. Germline V gene sequence: CDR1 MDHEN, CDR2 SYDVKM. The CDR3 nucleotides read TGTGCCAGCAGTTTTTATGCCGCGGGAGAAACCACCGGGGAGCTGTTTTTT. As protein: CASSFYAAGETTGELFF.

With regard to this clone: Other DNA sequences within the sample encode an identical CDR3. This rearrangement joins TRBV13 to TRBJ2-3; D ambiguous. Germline loops: CDR1 PRHDT, CDR2 FYEKMQ (reference sequence). The germline V and J ends were trimmed by 0 bases and 2 bases, with 0 bases remaining between them. The CDR3 sequence is 12 residues long. CDR3 protein: CASSLGTDTQYF. CDR3 coding DNA: TGTGCCAGCAGCTTAGGCACAGATACGCAGTATTTT.